This TCR beta chain was documented in a study of CXCR3-negative and CXCR3-positive naive CD8 T cells. UMI-labeled 5' RACE yielded the TRB cDNA libraries. One entry per CDR3 protein, without DNA, is what TCRdb gives after re-calling the 5' RACE reads. This sample's table has about 57,000 distinct CDR3 sequences. Researchers reported sorting every CD8+ T cell subset in triplicate, under 350,000 cells per sort. Germline values: CDR1 SQVTM, CDR2 ANQGSEA. This CDR3 contains 13 residues. Study observations and caveats: The study found that naive CXCR3-negative and CXCR3-positive cells shared TRBV-TRBJ usage, while memory cells differed. Relative to memory CD8+ cells, whose diversity was much lower, both naive subsets had comparably high diversity.

As to this clonotype: Its cognate antigen is unknown.

Sample: memory CD8+ T cells from blood. V usage is TRBV29-1 and J usage is TRBJ1-4. The sequence was obtained from a human donor in good health. Some clones in this sample may be carry-over from other donors' samples. The CDR3 sequence is CSVAGLGVEKLFF.